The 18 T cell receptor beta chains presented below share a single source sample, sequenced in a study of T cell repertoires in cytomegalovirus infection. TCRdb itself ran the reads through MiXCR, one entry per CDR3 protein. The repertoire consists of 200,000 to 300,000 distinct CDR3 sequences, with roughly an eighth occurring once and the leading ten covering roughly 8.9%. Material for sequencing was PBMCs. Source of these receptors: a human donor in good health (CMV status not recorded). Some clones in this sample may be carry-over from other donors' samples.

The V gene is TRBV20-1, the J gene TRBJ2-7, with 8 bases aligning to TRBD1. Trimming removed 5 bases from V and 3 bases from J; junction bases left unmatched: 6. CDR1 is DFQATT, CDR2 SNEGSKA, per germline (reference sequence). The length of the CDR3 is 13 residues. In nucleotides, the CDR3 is TGCAGTGCTGCTGACAGGGGCAACTACGAGCAGTACTTC. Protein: CSAADRGNYEQYF.

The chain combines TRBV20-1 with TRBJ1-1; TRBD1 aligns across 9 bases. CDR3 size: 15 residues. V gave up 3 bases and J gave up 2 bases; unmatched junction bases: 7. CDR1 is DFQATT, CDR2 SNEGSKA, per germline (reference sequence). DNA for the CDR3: TGCAGTGCTAGCTTGGGGACAGGGCTAAACACTGAAGCTTTCTTT. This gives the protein CSASLGTGLNTEAFF.

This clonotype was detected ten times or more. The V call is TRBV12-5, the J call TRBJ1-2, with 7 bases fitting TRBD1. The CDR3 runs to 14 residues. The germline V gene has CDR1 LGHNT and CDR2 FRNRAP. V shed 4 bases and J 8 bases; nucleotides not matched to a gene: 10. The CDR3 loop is CASGSTGDSDGYTF. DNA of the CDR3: TGTGCTAGTGGTTCTACAGGGGATTCGGACGGCTACACCTTC.

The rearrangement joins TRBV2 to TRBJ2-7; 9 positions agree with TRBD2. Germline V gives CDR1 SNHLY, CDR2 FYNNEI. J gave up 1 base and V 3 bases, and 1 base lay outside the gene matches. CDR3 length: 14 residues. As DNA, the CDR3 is TGTGCCAGCAGTGAGCTAGCGGGGTCCTACGAGCAGTACTTC. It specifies CASSELAGSYEQYF.

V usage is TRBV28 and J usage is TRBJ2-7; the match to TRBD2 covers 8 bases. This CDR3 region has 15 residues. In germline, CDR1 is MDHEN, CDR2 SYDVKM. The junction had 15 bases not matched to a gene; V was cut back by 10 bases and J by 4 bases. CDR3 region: CATLTPGLGSYEQYF. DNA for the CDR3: TGTGCCACTCTCACACCGGGACTAGGGTCGTACGAGCAGTACTTC.

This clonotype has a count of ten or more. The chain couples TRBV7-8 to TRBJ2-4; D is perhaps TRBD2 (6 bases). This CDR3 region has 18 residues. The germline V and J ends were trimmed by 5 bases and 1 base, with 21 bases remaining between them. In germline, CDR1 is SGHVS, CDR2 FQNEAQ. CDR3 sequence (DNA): TGTGCCAGCAGCCAACCCCTCCGATCGGGAGACGCCAAAAACATTCAGTACTTC. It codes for CASSQPLRSGDAKNIQYF.

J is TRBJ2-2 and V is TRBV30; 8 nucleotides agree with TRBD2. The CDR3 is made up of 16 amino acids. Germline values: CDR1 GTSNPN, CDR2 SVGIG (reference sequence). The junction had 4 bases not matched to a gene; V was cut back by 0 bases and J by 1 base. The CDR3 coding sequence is TGTGCCTGGAGTGTACGTAGCGGGGAGAACACCGGGGAGCTGTTTTTT. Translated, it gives CAWSVRSGENTGELFF.

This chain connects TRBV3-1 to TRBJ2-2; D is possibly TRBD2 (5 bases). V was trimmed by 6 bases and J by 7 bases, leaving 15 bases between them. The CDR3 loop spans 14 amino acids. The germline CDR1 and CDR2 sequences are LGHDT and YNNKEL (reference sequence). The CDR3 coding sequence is TGTGCCAGCAGTTACGGACTGGAGAGCGGGGAGCTGTTTTTT. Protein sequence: CASSYGLESGELFF.

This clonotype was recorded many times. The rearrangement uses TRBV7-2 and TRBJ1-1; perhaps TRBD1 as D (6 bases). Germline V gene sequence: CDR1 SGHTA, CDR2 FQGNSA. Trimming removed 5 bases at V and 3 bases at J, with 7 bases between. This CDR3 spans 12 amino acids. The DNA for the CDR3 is TGTGCCAGCAGCAGACAGGACACTGAAGCTTTCTTT. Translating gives CASSRQDTEAFF.

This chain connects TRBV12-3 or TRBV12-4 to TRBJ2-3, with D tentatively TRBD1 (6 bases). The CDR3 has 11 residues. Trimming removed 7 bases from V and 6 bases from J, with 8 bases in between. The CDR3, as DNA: TGTGCCAGCACCCAGGGGGATACGCAGTATTTT. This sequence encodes CASTQGDTQYF.

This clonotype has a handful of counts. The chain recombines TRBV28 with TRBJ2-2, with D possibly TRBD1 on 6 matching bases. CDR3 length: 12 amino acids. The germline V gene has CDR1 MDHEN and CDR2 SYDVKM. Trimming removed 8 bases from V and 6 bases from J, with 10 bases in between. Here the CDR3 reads CASSQGPGELFF. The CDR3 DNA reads TGTGCCAGCTCTCAGGGGCCCGGGGAGCTGTTTTTT. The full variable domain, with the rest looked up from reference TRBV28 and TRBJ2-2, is DVKVTQSSRYLVKRTGEKVFLECVQDMDHENMFWYRQDPGLGLRLIYFSYDVKMKEKGDIPEGYSVSREKKERFSLILESASTNQTSMYLCASSQGPGELFFGEGSRLTVL.

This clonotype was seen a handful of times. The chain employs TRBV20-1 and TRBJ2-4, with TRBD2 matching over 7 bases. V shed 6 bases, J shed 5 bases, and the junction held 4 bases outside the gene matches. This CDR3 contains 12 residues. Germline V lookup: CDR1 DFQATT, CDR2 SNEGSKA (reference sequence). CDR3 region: CSASGGENIQYF. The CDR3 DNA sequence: TGCAGTGCCAGTGGGGGGGAAAACATTCAGTACTTC.

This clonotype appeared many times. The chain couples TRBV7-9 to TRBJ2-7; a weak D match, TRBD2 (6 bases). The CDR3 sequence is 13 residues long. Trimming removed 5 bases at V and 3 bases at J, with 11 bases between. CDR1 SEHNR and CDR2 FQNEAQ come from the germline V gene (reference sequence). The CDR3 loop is CASSLTSLYEQYF. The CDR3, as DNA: TGTGCCAGCAGCCTTACTAGCCTCTACGAGCAGTACTTC. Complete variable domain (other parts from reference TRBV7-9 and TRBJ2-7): DTGVSQNPRHKITKRGQNVTFRCDPISEHNRLYWYRQTLGQGPEFLTYFQNEAQLEKSRLLSDRFSAERPKGSFSTLEIQRTEQGDSAMYLCASSLTSLYEQYFGPGTRLTVT.

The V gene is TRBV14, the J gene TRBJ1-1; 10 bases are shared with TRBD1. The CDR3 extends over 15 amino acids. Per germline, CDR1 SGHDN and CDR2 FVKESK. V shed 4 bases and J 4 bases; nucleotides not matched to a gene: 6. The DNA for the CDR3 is TGTGCCAGCAGCCCGGACAGGGGGGTAAGCACTGAAGCTTTCTTT. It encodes CASSPDRGVSTEAFF.

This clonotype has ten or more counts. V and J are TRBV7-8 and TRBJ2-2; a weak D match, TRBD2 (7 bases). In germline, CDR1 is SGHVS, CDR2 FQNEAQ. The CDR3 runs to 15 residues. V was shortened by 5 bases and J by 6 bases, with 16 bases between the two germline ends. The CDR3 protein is CASSLGAGGPGELFF. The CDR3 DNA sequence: TGTGCCAGCAGCCTCGGGGCCGGGGGGCCCGGGGAGCTGTTTTTT. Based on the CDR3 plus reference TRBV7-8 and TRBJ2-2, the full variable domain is GAGVSQSPRYKVAKRGQDVALRCDPISGHVSLFWYQQALGQGPEFLTYFQNEAQLDKSGLPSDRFFAERPEGSVSTLKIQRTQQEDSAVYLCASSLGAGGPGELFFGEGSRLTVL.

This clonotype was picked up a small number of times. The CDR3 bases are TGTGCCAGCAGCTTCCCCAGGGGGCTCGCCGGGGAGCTGTTTTTT. Amino acid sequence: CASSFPRGLAGELFF. The chain has TRBV7-8 and TRBJ2-2; TRBD1 matches 8 bases. Looked up from germline, CDR1 is SGHVS and CDR2 is FQNEAQ. The CDR3 has 15 amino acids. The V gene end was trimmed by 3 bases and the J gene end by 6 bases; junction bases not matched to a gene: 6.

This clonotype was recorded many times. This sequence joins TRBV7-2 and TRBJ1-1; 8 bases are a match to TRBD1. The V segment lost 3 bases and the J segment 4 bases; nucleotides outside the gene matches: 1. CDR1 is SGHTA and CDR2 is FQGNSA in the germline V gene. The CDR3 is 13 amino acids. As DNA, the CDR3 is TGTGCCAGCAGCTTCCAGGGGGCCACTGAAGCTTTCTTT. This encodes CASSFQGATEAFF.

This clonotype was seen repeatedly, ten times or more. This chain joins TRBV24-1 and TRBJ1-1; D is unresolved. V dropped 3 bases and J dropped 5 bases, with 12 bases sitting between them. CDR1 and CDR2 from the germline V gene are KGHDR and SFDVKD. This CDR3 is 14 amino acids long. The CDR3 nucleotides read TGTGCCACCAGTGATCCTCGCGGGAGGACTGAAGCTTTCTTT. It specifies CATSDPRGRTEAFF.